This TCR beta chain came from a study of regulatory and conventional T cells in RAG deficiency. Study results and limitations: RAG-deficient patients showed markedly lower Shannon entropy and higher Simpson indices than control T-cell subsets.

The repertoire was sequenced with immunoSEQ multiplex PCR; TCRdb's copy has only in-frame clones and lacks some. Here the sample spans some 35,000 clones, about 70% being singletons. Regarding this clone: The antigen remains undetermined.

Blood CD4+ CD25-low CD127-high conventional T cells supplied the genomic DNA template. This CDR3 comprises 13 residues. CDR1 and CDR2 from the germline V gene are MNHNS and SASEGT. V was trimmed by 2 bases and J by 5 bases, leaving 4 bases between them. These same records also appear under a second study, on regulatory T cells. That work states: Primers: 52 TRBV forward and 13 TRBJ reverse.

The sample was CD4+ effector T cells sorted from blood. The rearrangement uses TRBV6-1 and TRBJ1-6; D is uncertain. The TCR comes from a human donor in good health. CDR3 in amino acids: CASSEQNNSPLHF. CDR3 DNA: TGTGCCAGCAGTGAACAGAATAATTCACCCCTCCACTTT.